Presented here are 2 T cell receptor beta chains from one specimen sequenced in a study of T cell responses to AZD1222 COVID-19 vaccine. Measured with immunoSEQ multiplex PCR; TCRdb has only the in-frame clones, and not every one. The profile shows 53,000 or so clones, just over 85% of them singletons. Material: peripheral blood, obtained 28 days after the second AZD1222 dose. These receptors were taken from an adult who received the AZD1222 COVID-19 vaccine.

The rearrangement links TRBV14 to TRBJ1-2, with D tentatively TRBD1 (6 bases). The CDR3 consists of 13 residues. Germline V gene sequence: CDR1 SGHDN, CDR2 FVKESK. Trimming removed 4 bases at V and 6 bases at J, with 12 bases between. The CDR3 is CASSLEQGNGYTF. The CDR3 region has the DNA TGTGCCAGCAGCCTCGAACAGGGAAATGGCTACACCTTC.

The V gene is TRBV4-3, the J gene TRBJ1-5; 12 bases agree with TRBD1. This CDR3 has 17 residues. CDR1 and CDR2 (germline): LGHNA, YSLEER. Trimming at V came to 0 bases and at J to 7 bases, leaving 7 bases not matched to a gene. This chain's CDR3 is CASSQDRGDRGQQPQHF. The CDR3 region has the DNA TGCGCCAGCAGCCAAGATAGAGGGGACAGGGGGCAGCAGCCCCAGCATTTT.